The text below deals with one T cell receptor (beta chain). Germline V gene data show CDR1 as DFQATT and CDR2 as SNEGSKA (reference sequence). This CDR3 spans 13 amino acids. Trimming stripped 3 bases from V and 3 bases from J, with 8 bases between. As processed by the authors: Scientists estimated how many nucleated cells there were by amplifying reference gene primers. Sequenced by immunoSEQ multiplex PCR; TCRdb stores in-frame clones only, minus some. That table gives V, J and clone size, and the DNA gave D and trimming. The sample holds about 300,000 clones, approximately 90% seen once. The sample comes from a study of blood T cell repertoires in COVID-19. Background on the study: Acute and convalescent COVID-19 specimens originated in the United States, Italy and Spain. PBMCs, B-cell-depleted T cells, or T cells were the source of the cDNA or gDNA that made up the material.

Sequenced: peripheral blood. This TCR was recovered from a man between 35 and 55 years old with acute or convalescent COVID-19. The J gene is TRBJ1-4, the V gene TRBV20-1; D not resolved. The chain's CDR3 is CSASRRSNEKLFF. The CDR3 DNA is TGCAGTGCTAGTCGGCGGTCTAATGAAAAACTGTTTTTT.